This TCR beta chain originates from a study of graft-versus-host responses after intestinal transplantation. For the study at large: Grafts were multivisceral, liver-intestinal, or isolated intestinal. For around three years after anti-thymocyte globulin induction, all recipients took tacrolimus and steroids. The study's findings and limits: High graft-versus-host to host-versus-graft clonal ratios were found in allografts of patients who had graft-donor T cell macrochimerism. Early post-transplant falls in HvG clones accompanied the peak levels of circulating GvH clones.

The CDR3 totals 13 residues. Germline CDR1 LNHDA, CDR2 SQIVND (reference sequence). Comments on this clone: The antigen is undetermined. One end of the junction is discordant with germline, which a read error may explain.

Only in-frame clones appear in the TCRdb table, and some are missing; sequencing was by immunoSEQ multiplex PCR. The sample records about 98,000 clones, more than 75% being singletons. This chain links TRBV19 with TRBJ2-7; a possible D gene is TRBD1 (5 bases). The receptor comes from a human patient who received an intestinal transplant, so some T cells may come from the graft donor. The sequencing used PBMCs, collected 255 days after intestinal transplant. Here the CDR3 DNA reads TGTGCCAGTGCCTTTGGGGCGAGCTACGAGCAGCACTTC. Translated: CASAFGASYEQHF.